This section outlines one T cell receptor (beta chain) sequence together with its context. Its antigen is undetermined. This sample was included in a study of cytomegalovirus exposure and HLA in healthy donors. About the research overall: Earlier results showed roughly 110 million unique TCR beta sequences derived from 150 million to 200 million T cells. The study's findings and limits: Confirmation in vitro established that three CMV-associated chains were specific for CMV antigens. A later analysis found most CMV-associated TCR beta chains apparently HLA-restricted. Across donors, sequencing depth was assumed by presence/absence analyses to be roughly uniform.

PCR involved 60 Vbeta and 13 Jbeta primers. TCRdb's table, derived via immunoSEQ multiplex PCR, lists solely in-frame clones and lacks some. Altogether just over 150,000 clones are present, over 60% being singletons, with the ten largest covering around 1%. Germline loops: CDR1 SGHNT, CDR2 YYREEE (reference sequence). V was pared by 3 bases and J by 6 bases, with 9 bases of the junction left unmatched. CDR3 length: 14 residues. The chain uses TRBV5-4 and TRBJ2-7, with 7 bases lining up with TRBD2. The sample taken for sequencing was PBMCs. This clonotype was obtained from a woman between 45 and 60 years old in good health and CMV-seropositive. CDR3 residues: CASSWGRGGREQYF. The CDR3 DNA follows: TGTGCCAGCAGCTGGGGAAGGGGAGGGCGCGAGCAGTACTTC.